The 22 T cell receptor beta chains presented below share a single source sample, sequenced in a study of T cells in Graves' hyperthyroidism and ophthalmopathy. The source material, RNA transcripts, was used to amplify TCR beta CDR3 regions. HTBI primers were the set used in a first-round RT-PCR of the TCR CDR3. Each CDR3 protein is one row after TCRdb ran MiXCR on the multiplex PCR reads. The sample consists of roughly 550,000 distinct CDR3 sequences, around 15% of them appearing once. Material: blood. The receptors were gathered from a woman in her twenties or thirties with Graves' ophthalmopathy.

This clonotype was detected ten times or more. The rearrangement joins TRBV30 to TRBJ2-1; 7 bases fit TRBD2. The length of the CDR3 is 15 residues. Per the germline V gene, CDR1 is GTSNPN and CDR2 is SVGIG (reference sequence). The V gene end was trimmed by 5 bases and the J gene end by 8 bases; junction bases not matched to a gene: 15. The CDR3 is CAWGGDFQNADEQFF. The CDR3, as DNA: TGTGCCTGGGGGGGGGACTTCCAAAACGCGGATGAGCAGTTCTTC.

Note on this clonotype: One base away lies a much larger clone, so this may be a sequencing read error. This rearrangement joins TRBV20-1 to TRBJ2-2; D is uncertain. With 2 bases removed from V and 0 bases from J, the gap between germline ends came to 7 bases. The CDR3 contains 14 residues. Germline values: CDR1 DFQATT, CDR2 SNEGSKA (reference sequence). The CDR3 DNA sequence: TGCAGTGCTAGATCGGTCGCGAACACCGGGGAGCTGTTTTTT. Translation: CSARSVANTGELFF.

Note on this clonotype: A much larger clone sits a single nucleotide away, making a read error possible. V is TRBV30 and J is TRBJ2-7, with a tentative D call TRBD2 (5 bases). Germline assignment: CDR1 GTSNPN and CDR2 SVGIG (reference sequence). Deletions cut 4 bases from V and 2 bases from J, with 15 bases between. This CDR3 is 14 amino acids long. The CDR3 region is CAWISPGGPYEQYF. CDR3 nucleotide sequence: TGTGCCTGGATCTCCCCAGGCGGGCCCTACGAGCAGTACTTC.

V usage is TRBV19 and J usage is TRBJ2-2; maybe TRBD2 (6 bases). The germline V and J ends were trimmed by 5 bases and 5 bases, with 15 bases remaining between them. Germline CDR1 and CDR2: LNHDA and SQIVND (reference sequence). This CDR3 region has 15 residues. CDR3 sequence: CASSPRGPETGELFF. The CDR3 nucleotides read TGTGCCAGTAGTCCGCGGGGTCCGGAAACCGGGGAGCTGTTTTTT.

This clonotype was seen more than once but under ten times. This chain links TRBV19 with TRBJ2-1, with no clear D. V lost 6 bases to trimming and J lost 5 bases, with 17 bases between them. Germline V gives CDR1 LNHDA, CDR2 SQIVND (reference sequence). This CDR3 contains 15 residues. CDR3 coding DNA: TGTGCCAGTAGATCCGCCCAGACCGCGAACAATGAGCAGTTCTTC. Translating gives CASRSAQTANNEQFF.

The CDR3 DNA is TGTGCCAGCAGCTTACTGGGGGGGGGTAATGAGCAGTTCTTC. This sequence encodes CASSLLGGGNEQFF. The V gene is TRBV7-2, the J gene TRBJ2-1; TRBD2 matches 7 bases. In germline, CDR1 is SGHTA, CDR2 FQGNSA. The CDR3 has 14 residues. Losses at the gene ends were 2 bases for V and 7 bases for J; bases not matched to a gene: 5.

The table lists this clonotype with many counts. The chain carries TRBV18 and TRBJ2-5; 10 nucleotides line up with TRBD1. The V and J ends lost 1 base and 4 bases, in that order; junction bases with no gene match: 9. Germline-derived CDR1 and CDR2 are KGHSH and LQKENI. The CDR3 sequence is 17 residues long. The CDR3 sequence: CASSPLAGTGVGETQYF. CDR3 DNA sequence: TGTGCCAGCTCACCACTCGCCGGGACAGGGGTTGGAGAGACCCAGTACTTC.

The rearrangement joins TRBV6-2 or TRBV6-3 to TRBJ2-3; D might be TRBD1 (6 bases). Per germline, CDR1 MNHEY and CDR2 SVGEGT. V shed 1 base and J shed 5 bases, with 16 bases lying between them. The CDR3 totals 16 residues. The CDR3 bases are TGTGCCAGCAGTTACTTACAGGGAGAGGGGCGAGATACGCAGTATTTT. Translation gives CASSYLQGEGRDTQYF.

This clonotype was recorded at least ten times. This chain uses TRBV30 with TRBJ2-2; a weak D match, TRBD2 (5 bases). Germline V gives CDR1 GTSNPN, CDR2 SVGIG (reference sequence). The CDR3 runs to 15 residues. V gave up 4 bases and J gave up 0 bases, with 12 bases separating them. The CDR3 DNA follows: TGTGCCTGGATTAGAGGGCAGTCGAACACCGGGGAGCTGTTTTTT. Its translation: CAWIRGQSNTGELFF.

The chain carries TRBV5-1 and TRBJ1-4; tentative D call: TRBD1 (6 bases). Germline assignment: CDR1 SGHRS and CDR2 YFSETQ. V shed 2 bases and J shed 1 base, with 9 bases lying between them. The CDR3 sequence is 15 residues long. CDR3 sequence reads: CASSLSQGTNEKLFF. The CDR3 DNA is TGCGCCAGCAGCTTATCACAGGGAACTAATGAAAAACTGTTTTTT.

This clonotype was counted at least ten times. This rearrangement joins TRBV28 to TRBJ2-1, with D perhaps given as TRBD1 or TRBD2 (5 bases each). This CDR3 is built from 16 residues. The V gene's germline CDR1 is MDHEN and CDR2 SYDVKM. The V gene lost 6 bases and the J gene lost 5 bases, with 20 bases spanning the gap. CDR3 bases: TGTGCCAGCAGGATTAGTGCCGGGACCTACAACAATGAGCAGTTCTTC. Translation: CASRISAGTYNNEQFF.

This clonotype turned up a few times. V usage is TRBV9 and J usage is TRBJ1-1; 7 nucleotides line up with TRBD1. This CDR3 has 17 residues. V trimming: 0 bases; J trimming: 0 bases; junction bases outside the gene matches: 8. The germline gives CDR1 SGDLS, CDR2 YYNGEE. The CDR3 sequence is CASSVDPPGTVNTEAFF. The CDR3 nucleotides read TGTGCCAGCAGCGTAGACCCACCCGGGACAGTGAACACTGAAGCTTTCTTT. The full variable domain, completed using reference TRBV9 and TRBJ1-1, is DSGVTQTPKHLITATGQRVTLRCSPRSGDLSVYWYQQSLDQGLQFLIQYYNGEERAKGNILERFSAQQFPDLHSELNLSSLELGDSALYFCASSVDPPGTVNTEAFFGQGTRLTVV.

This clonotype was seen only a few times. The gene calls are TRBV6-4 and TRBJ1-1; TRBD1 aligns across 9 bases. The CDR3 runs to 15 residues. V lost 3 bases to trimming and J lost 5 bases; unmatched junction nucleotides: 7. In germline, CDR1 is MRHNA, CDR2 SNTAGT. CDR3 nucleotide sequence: TGTGCCAGCAGTGAGGAGACAGGGGGGTCTACTGAAGCTTTCTTT. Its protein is CASSEETGGSTEAFF.

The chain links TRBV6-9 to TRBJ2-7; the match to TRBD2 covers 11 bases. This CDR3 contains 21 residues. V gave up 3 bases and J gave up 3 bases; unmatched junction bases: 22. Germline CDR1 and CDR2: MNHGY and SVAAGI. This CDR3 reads CASSYGTGPGSGRAWDYEQYF. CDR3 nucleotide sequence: TGTGCCAGCAGTTACGGGACAGGGCCTGGTAGCGGGAGGGCCTGGGACTACGAGCAGTACTTC.

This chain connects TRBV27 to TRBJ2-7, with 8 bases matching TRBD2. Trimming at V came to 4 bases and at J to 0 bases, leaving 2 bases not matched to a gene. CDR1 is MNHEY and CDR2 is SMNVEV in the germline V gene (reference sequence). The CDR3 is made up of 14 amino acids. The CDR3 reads CASSWSGSSYEQYF. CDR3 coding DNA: TGTGCCAGCAGTTGGAGCGGGAGCTCCTACGAGCAGTACTTC.

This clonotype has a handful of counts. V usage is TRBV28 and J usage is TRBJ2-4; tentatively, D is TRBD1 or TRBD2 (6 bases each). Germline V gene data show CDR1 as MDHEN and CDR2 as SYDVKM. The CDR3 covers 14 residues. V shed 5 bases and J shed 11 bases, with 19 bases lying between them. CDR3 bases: TGTGCCAGCAGTCCCGGGGGCGAGGGTACGTTTCAGTACTTC. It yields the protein CASSPGGEGTFQYF.

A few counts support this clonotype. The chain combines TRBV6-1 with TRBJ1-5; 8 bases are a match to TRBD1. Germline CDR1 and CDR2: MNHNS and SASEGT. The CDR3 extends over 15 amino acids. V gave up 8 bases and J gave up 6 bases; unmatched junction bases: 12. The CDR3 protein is CASDPGQGLSQPQHF. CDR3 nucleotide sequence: TGTGCCAGCGACCCCGGACAGGGCTTAAGTCAGCCCCAGCATTTT.

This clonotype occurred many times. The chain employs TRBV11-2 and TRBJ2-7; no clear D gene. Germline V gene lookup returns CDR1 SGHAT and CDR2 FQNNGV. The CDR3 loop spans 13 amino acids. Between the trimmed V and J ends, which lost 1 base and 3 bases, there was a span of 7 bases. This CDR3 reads CASSLGPNYEQYF. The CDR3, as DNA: TGTGCCAGCAGCTTAGGCCCCAACTACGAGCAGTACTTC.

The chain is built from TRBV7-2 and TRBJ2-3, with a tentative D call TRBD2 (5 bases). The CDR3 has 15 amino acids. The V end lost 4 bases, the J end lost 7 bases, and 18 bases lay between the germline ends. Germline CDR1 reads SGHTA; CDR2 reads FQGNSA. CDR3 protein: CASSSTRTNRNTQYF. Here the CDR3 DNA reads TGTGCCAGCAGCTCAACTAGGACGAATCGGAATACGCAGTATTTT.

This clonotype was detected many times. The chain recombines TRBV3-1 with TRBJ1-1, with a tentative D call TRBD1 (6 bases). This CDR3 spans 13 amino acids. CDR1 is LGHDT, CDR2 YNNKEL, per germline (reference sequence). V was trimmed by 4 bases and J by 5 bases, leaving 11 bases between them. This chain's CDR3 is CASSPTGWTEAFF. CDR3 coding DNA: TGTGCCAGCAGCCCCACAGGGTGGACTGAAGCTTTCTTT.

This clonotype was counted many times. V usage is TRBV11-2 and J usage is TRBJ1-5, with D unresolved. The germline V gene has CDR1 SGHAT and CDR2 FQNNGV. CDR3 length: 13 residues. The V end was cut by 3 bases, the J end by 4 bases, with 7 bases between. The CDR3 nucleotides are TGTGCCAGCAGCTTGCTGATAAATCAGCCCCAGCATTTT. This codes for CASSLLINQPQHF.

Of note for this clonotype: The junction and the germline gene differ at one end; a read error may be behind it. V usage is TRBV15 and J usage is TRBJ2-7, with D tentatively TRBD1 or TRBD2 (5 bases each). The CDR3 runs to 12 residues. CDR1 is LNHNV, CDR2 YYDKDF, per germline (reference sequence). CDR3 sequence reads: CATSRAWDLQDF. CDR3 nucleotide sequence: TGTGCCACCAGCAGAGCCTGGGACCTGCAGGACTTC.